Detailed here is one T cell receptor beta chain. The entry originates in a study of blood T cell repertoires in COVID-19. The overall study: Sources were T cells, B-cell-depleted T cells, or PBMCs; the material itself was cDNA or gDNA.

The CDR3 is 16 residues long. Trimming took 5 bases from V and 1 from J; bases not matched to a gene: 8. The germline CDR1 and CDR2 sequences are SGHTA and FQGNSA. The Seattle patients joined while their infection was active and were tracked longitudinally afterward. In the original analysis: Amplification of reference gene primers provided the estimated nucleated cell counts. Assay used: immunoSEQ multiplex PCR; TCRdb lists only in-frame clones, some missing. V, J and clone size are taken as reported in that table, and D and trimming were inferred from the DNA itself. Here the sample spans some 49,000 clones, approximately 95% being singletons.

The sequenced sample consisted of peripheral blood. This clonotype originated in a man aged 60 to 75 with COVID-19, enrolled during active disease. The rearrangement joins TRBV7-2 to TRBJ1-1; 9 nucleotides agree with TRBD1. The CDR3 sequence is CASSRPTGGANTEAFF. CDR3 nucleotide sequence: TGTGCCAGCAGCCGCCCAACAGGGGGCGCGAACACTGAAGCTTTCTTT.